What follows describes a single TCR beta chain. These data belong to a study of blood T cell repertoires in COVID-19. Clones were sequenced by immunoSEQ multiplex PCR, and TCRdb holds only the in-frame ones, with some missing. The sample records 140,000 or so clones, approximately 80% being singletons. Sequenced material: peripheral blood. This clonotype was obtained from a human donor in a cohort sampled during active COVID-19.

CDR3 loop: CASSQGPHGSTEAFF. The CDR3, as DNA: TGTGCCAGCAGCCAAGGCCCACATGGGAGCACTGAAGCTTTCTTT. This chain links TRBV3-1 (or the pseudogene TRBV3-2) with TRBJ1-1; D is uncertain. V lost 1 base and J 4 bases, leaving 13 bases between the germline ends. Germline CDR1 and CDR2: LGHDT and YNNKEL (reference sequence). This CDR3 spans 15 amino acids.